These T cell receptor beta chains were read from a single sample in a study of cytomegalovirus exposure and HLA in healthy donors. Here immunoSEQ multiplex PCR was the method, and the copy in TCRdb shows in-frame clones only, minus some. The sample has tens of thousands of clones; roughly 89% are singletons. Sequences were obtained from PBMCs. The receptors derive from a woman in her thirties or forties in good health and CMV-seropositive. Both conserved end residues are part of each CDR3.

TRBJ2-2,TRBV4-1,CASSQEPTGAGELFF
TRBJ2-2,TRBV2,CASSGIRDGELFF
TRBJ2-5,TRBV2,CASSALRQETQYF
TRBJ2-3,TRBV4-3,CASSRRPSGGTWDTQYF
TRBJ1-5,TRBV2,CASSAGQPQHF
TRBJ1-6,TRBV21-1,CASSATSGQGGNSPLHF
TRBJ1-2,TRBV2,CASTQGGDGYTF
TRBJ2-7,TRBV18,CASSHDGTYEQYF
TRBJ2-2,TRBV6-1,CASSENVRTANTGELFF
TRBJ1-6,TRBV11-3,CASSLGRTHLGIYSPLHF
NA,TRBV27,CASRPAGLYEQYF
TRBJ1-5,TRBV4-2,CASSRDRFNQPQHF
TRBJ2-2,TRBV6-4,CASSPGTSGETGELFF
TRBJ2-7,TRBV27,CASSTENTGLSDEQYF
NA,TRBV6-5,CASSYSLAGQYEQYF
TRBJ1-5,TRBV6-6,CASSRRQVLGNQPQHF
TRBJ1-5,TRBV7-2,CASSLVNFRDPQHF
TRBJ2-7,TRBV6-1,CASRATTGFEQYF
TRBJ2-3,TRBV5-4,CASSPQITTDTQYF
TRBJ1-5,TRBV2,CASSKGTGGQPQHF
TRBJ2-3,TRBV4-3,CASSQGGGGILGTQYF
TRBJ2-3,TRBV6-5,CASSYGPLETDTQYF
TRBJ2-7,TRBV21-1,CASSKEVREDSEQYF
TRBJ1-5,TRBV28,CASSPQGLANQPQHF
NA,TRBV29-1,CSVLGETQYF
TRBJ2-2,TRBV4-3,CASSQGTRVTGELFF
TRBJ2-1,TRBV5-4,CASKGGVFNEQFF
TRBJ2-5,TRBV11-2,CASSLDRETQYF
TRBJ1-4,TRBV7-9,CASSRGQIVSEKLFF
TRBJ2-3,TRBV10-3,CAVRDSATDTQYF
TRBJ1-4,TRBV28,CASSPYPGQGHNEKLFF
TRBJ1-6,TRBV19,CASSLRDSNSPLHF
TRBJ2-3,TRBV10-1,CASSAGGLPPYTDTQYF
TRBJ2-2,TRBV6-4,CASSTGEVSGELFF
TRBJ1-6,TRBV6-5,CASSYSKGFPLHF
TRBJ2-1,TRBV2,CASRATRIQSSYNEQFF
TRBJ1-3,TRBV4-2,CASSQRGNRDRGISGNTIYF
TRBJ2-2,TRBV5-5,CASRRETGELFF
TRBJ1-6,TRBV4-3,CASSQGGGDYNSPLHF
TRBJ2-7,TRBV7-9,CSSAQGYYEQYF
TRBJ2-2,TRBV15,CATSRVSVSTNTGELFF
TRBJ2-1,TRBV7-6,CASSSRGNEQFF
TRBJ2-2,TRBV30,CAWSSQNTGELFF
TRBJ1-4,TRBV4-1,CASSQGRGTATNEKLFF
TRBJ2-5,TRBV15,CATSRDRGQETQYF
TRBJ1-5,TRBV19,CASSMGTTRNQPQHF
TRBJ2-5,TRBV5-4,CASSLARARETQYF
TRBJ2-6,TRBV9,CASSVLGGGANVLTF
TRBJ2-7,TRBV9,CASSASQGHEQYF
TRBJ2-7,TRBV28,CASSPPSGGSYEQYF
TRBJ2-7,TRBV7-9,CASSRSGGLSYEQYF
TRBJ1-1,TRBV7-8,CASSLGAMDTEAFF
TRBJ1-6,TRBV5-1,CASNLNSNSPLHF
TRBJ2-5,TRBV5-1,CASSFGQTGGYQETQYF
TRBJ2-2,TRBV7-2,CASSPAGGLNTGELFF
TRBJ2-7,TRBV27,CASSLTRTGYYEQYF